The 18 T cell receptor beta chains below come from one sample, sequenced in a study of identical twins. TCRdb redid the calling of the 5' RACE reads with MiXCR, one entry per CDR3 protein. The table shows some 270,000 distinct CDR3 sequences, with around 8% occurring only once. This sample also appeared in a second study, on yellow fever vaccine responses in identical twins.

Sequenced material: CD8+ T cells sorted from blood. Receptors were obtained from a woman in her late teens or twenties in good health.

The chain employs TRBV29-1 and TRBJ2-3, with 7 bases that match TRBD1. Germline CDR1 reads SQVTM; CDR2 reads ANQGSEA. J gave up 0 bases and V 4 bases, and 16 bases lay outside the gene matches. The CDR3 spans 18 residues. The CDR3 region is CSVAGSWDSSRSTDTQYF. CDR3 in DNA: TGCAGCGTTGCGGGAAGTTGGGACAGCTCCAGGAGCACAGATACGCAGTATTTT.

This clonotype was recorded many times. The chain has TRBV2 and TRBJ2-3; D remains unclear. The V end lost 4 bases, the J end lost 2 bases, and 13 bases lay between the germline ends. Germline V lookup: CDR1 SNHLY, CDR2 FYNNEI. This CDR3 has 15 amino acids. CDR3 sequence: CASSVASLYTDTQYF. The DNA of the CDR3 is TGTGCCAGCAGTGTGGCTAGTTTGTACACAGATACGCAGTATTTT.

This clonotype showed up many times. V is TRBV10-3 and J is TRBJ2-1; no clear D. Trimming cost V 1 base and J 7 bases, with 2 bases left between them. Germline V lookup: CDR1 ENHRY, CDR2 SYGVKD. The CDR3 consists of 11 residues. The CDR3 reads CAISEWNEQFF. CDR3 DNA: TGTGCCATCAGTGAGTGGAATGAGCAGTTCTTC.

This clonotype showed up many times. CDR3 loop: CASSYRVHEQFF. Here the CDR3 DNA reads TGTGCCAGCAGTTACAGGGTTCATGAGCAGTTCTTC. The chain couples TRBV28 to TRBJ2-1; possible D gene TRBD1, 6 bases. With 4 bases removed from V and 8 bases from J, the gap between germline ends came to 9 bases. Per the germline V gene, CDR1 is MDHEN and CDR2 is SYDVKM. There are 12 residues in the CDR3.

V gene TRBV19 combines with J gene TRBJ2-1, with D unclear. Trimming cost V 7 bases and J 9 bases, with 13 bases left between them. The CDR3 totals 12 residues. Germline assignment: CDR1 LNHDA and CDR2 SQIVND (reference sequence). DNA of the CDR3: TGTGCCAGTAATATCCAATCCGGTGAGCAGTTCTTC. This encodes CASNIQSGEQFF.

This clonotype appeared a few times. The chain uses TRBV27 and TRBJ1-1, with D possibly matching TRBD1 (6 bases). CDR1 and CDR2 from the germline V gene are MNHEY and SMNVEV (reference sequence). Trimming removed 2 bases at V and 5 bases at J, with 15 bases between. The CDR3 consists of 15 residues. The CDR3 DNA sequence: TGTGCCAGCAGTTTAGAGGCAACAGGGAGAACTGAAGCTTTCTTT. This encodes CASSLEATGRTEAFF.

The chain links TRBV27 to TRBJ2-1, with D uncertain. The CDR3 contains 12 residues. Deletions cut 8 bases from V and 6 bases from J, with 11 bases between. CDR1 MNHEY and CDR2 SMNVEV come from the germline V gene (reference sequence). CDR3 in DNA: TGTGCCAGCGTGGGATCGGGCAATGAGCAGTTCTTC. This gives the protein CASVGSGNEQFF.

The table lists this clonotype with many counts. The chain is built from TRBV6-4 and TRBJ2-2; the D call may be TRBD1 or TRBD2 (6 bases each). Germline V gene sequence: CDR1 MRHNA, CDR2 SNTAGT. The CDR3 consists of 17 residues. V lost 0 bases and J lost 3, with 14 bases in between. CDR3 nucleotide sequence: TGTGCCAGCAGTGACTCGAGTGGGGGGCATTACACCGGGGAGCTGTTTTTT. This encodes CASSDSSGGHYTGELFF.

The chain uses TRBV28 and TRBJ1-4; tentatively, D is TRBD1 (6 bases). CDR3 length: 13 residues. CDR1 is MDHEN, CDR2 SYDVKM, per germline. Trimming stripped 10 bases from V and 4 bases from J, with 13 bases between. The DNA for the CDR3 is TGTGCCACTGAGGACAGAAATAATGAAAAACTGTTTTTT. Translating it yields CATEDRNNEKLFF.

This clonotype appeared many times. The chain recombines TRBV29-1 with TRBJ2-7; the match to TRBD1 covers 7 bases. The CDR3 runs to 12 residues. V lost 6 bases, J lost 4 bases, and 6 bases stayed unmatched. CDR1 and CDR2 from the germline V gene are SQVTM and ANQGSEA. CDR3 DNA sequence: TGCAGCGTAGAGGGGGCTATGTACGAGCAGTACTTC. It yields the protein CSVEGAMYEQYF.

The chain couples TRBV7-9 to TRBJ2-1; D might be TRBD2 (5 bases). CDR1 is SEHNR, CDR2 FQNEAQ, per germline (reference sequence). This CDR3 spans 16 amino acids. V lost 6 bases and J lost 4, with 19 bases in between. CDR3 loop: CASSYPLLALYNEQFF. CDR3 nucleotides: TGTGCCAGCAGTTACCCCCTCCTAGCTTTGTACAATGAGCAGTTCTTC. Using reference TRBV7-9 and TRBJ2-1 for the parts outside the CDR3, the full variable domain is DTGVSQNPRHKITKRGQNVTFRCDPISEHNRLYWYRQTLGQGPEFLTYFQNEAQLEKSRLLSDRFSAERPKGSFSTLEIQRTEQGDSAMYLCASSYPLLALYNEQFFGPGTRLTVL.

The chain's CDR3 is CASSHGLVTYEQYF. For the CDR3, the DNA is TGTGCCAGCAGCCATGGACTCGTAACCTACGAGCAGTACTTC. This chain links TRBV14 with TRBJ2-7, with a weak D call TRBD2 (5 bases). The CDR3 length is 14 residues. With 3 bases removed from V and 2 bases from J, the gap between germline ends came to 11 bases. Germline V lookup: CDR1 SGHDN, CDR2 FVKESK.

In its sample, this clonotype was seen a few times. The chain has TRBV9 and TRBJ2-3; 7 bases are a match to TRBD1. This CDR3 region has 13 residues. Germline V gene lookup returns CDR1 SGDLS and CDR2 YYNGEE. Unmatched junction bases numbered 2, after V lost 3 bases and J lost 4 bases. The CDR3 spells CASSAQGADTQYF. CDR3 nucleotide sequence: TGTGCCAGCAGCGCCCAGGGGGCAGATACGCAGTATTTT.

This clonotype was observed many times. The rearrangement joins TRBV15 to TRBJ2-7; TRBD1 is a possible D gene (6 bases). V gave up 4 bases and J gave up 4 bases, with 14 bases separating them. The CDR3 is 14 amino acids. Germline CDR1 is LNHNV and CDR2 is YYDKDF (reference sequence). This chain's CDR3 is CATSISGVRYEQYF. The DNA for the CDR3 is TGTGCCACCAGCATATCAGGGGTTAGGTACGAGCAGTACTTC. Supplemented by reference TRBV15 and TRBJ2-7, the full variable domain reads DAMVIQNPRYQVTQFGKPVTLSCSQTLNHNVMYWYQQKSSQAPKLLFHYYDKDFNNEADTPDNFQSRRPNTSFCFLDIRSPGLGDTAMYLCATSISGVRYEQYFGPGTRLTVT.

This clonotype was found a few times. The chain joins TRBV5-1 to TRBJ2-1, with 11 bases lining up with TRBD2. The CDR3 runs 15 residues. Unmatched junction bases numbered 8, after V lost 3 bases and J lost 9 bases. In germline, CDR1 is SGHRS, CDR2 YFSETQ. The CDR3 region has the DNA TGCGCCAGCAGCTATACTAGCGGGAGCGACGGTGAGCAGTTCTTC. Translated: CASSYTSGSDGEQFF.

The chain couples TRBV29-1 to TRBJ2-1; 7 nucleotides agree with TRBD2. This CDR3 has 12 residues. After removal of 7 bases from V and 8 bases from J, the junction contained 8 bases not matched to a gene. In germline, CDR1 is SQVTM, CDR2 ANQGSEA. The chain's CDR3 is CSGREVGYEQFF. In DNA form, the CDR3 reads TGCAGCGGCCGGGAGGTGGGGTATGAGCAGTTCTTC.

Here the CDR3 reads CASSLPPGVEQYF. The CDR3 bases are TGTGCCAGCAGCTTACCTCCGGGGGTCGAGCAGTACTTC. This rearrangement joins TRBV7-2 to TRBJ2-7; TRBD2 might be the D (6 bases). The CDR3 extends over 13 amino acids. Germline values: CDR1 SGHTA, CDR2 FQGNSA. Trimming stripped 2 bases from V and 6 bases from J, with 11 bases between.

The chain joins TRBV20-1 to TRBJ1-6, with D perhaps matching TRBD1 (6 bases). The ends were cut back, 3 bases at V and 8 bases at J, with 17 bases in the middle. Germline CDR1 is DFQATT and CDR2 is SNEGSKA (reference sequence). The CDR3 loop spans 15 amino acids. As DNA, the CDR3 is TGCAGTGCTAGTGACGCGGGGGGCAATGATTCACCCCTCCACTTT. It specifies CSASDAGGNDSPLHF.